A selection of T cell receptor beta chains follows, all from one sample in a study of OX40 agonist ivuxolimab in advanced cancers. Profiling relied on immunoSEQ multiplex PCR, and the TCRdb table lists in-frame clones only, not all of them. This table has about 96,000 clones, 80% to 95% appearing once. Source: CD4+ or CD8+ T cells sorted from blood, taken in a trial of the OX40 agonist ivuxolimab. These receptors were collected from an adult with an advanced solid tumor such as melanoma, head and neck, liver or kidney cancer. Both conserved end residues are part of each CDR3. D genes are given only for firm matches. A clone size is listed for some rows: how often the clone was seen (once, few, many), or a class if it is expanded.

j_call | d_call | v_call | clone_size | cdr3_aa | cdr3_nt
TRBJ1-2 | NA | TRBV18 | few | CASSPRENYGYTF | TGTGCCAGCTCACCACGAGAAAACTATGGCTACACCTTC
TRBJ2-2 | NA | TRBV7-2 | NA | CASSLAGQLGELFF | TGTGCCAGCAGCTTAGCCGGTCAACTCGGGGAGCTGTTTTTT
TRBJ2-3 | NA | TRBV20-1 | few | CSARRSDTQYF | TGCAGTGCTAGAAGGTCGGATACGCAGTATTTT
TRBJ2-7 | TRBD1 | TRBV30 | NA | CAWDTGGSSYEQYF | TGTGCCTGGGATACAGGGGGGAGCTCCTACGAGCAGTACTTC
TRBJ2-5 | NA | TRBV6-7 | NA | CASSEQETQYF | TGTGCCAGCAGTGAGCAAGAGACCCAGTACTTC
TRBJ2-3 | TRBD2 | TRBV27 | NA | CASSLRGAGVATDTQYF | TGTGCCAGCAGTTTACGGGGTGCGGGAGTGGCCACAGATACGCAGTATTTT
TRBJ2-1 | TRBD2 | TRBV10-3 | NA | CAIASGRPPFNEQFF | TGTGCCATCGCTAGCGGGAGGCCCCCTTTCAATGAGCAGTTCTTC
TRBJ2-1 | TRBD2 | TRBV5-4 | NA | CASSTPPIAGGTYNEQFF | TGTGCCAGCAGCACCCCTCCCATAGCGGGAGGAACCTACAATGAGCAGTTCTTC
TRBJ2-7 | TRBD1 | TRBV19 | NA | CASSTRRQGTNEQYF | TGTGCCAGTAGTACCCGAAGACAGGGAACGAATGAGCAGTACTTC
TRBJ2-1 | TRBD1 | TRBV11-2 | NA | CASSPDRGFYNEQFF | TGTGCCAGCAGCCCCGACAGGGGGTTTTACAATGAGCAGTTCTTC
TRBJ2-7 | TRBD2 | TRBV15 | NA | CATSRDTGLAGAYEQYF | TGTGCCACCAGCAGAGATACCGGACTAGCGGGAGCGTACGAGCAGTACTTC
TRBJ1-1 | NA | TRBV28 | NA | CASSFPSWLSMNTEAFF | TGTGCCAGCAGTTTCCCCTCGTGGTTGAGCATGAACACTGAAGCTTTCTTT
TRBJ2-1 | NA | TRBV4-1 | NA | CASSQGAIGGKGEQFF | TGCGCCAGCAGCCAAGGCGCAATCGGGGGTAAGGGTGAGCAGTTCTTC
TRBJ2-7 | NA | TRBV7-2 | few | CASSLGRFSSYEQYF | TGTGCCAGCAGCTTAGGGCGGTTTAGCTCCTACGAGCAGTACTTC
TRBJ1-5 | NA | TRBV25-1 | NA | CASSESGRVNQPQHF | TGTGCCAGCAGTGAATCAGGCAGGGTTAATCAGCCCCAGCATTTT
TRBJ1-4 | NA | TRBV2 | NA | CASSNDKNEKLFF | TGTGCCAGCAGTAACGACAAGAATGAAAAACTGTTTTTT
TRBJ2-4 | NA | TRBV11-3 | NA | CASSLDRGTWSF | TGTGCCAGCAGCTTAGATCGGGGGACCTGGTCGTTC